This T cell receptor (beta chain) was identified during a study of OX40 agonist ivuxolimab in advanced cancers. At the level of the study: In this trial design, patients received ivuxolimab intravenously at 0.01 to 10 mg/kg every 2 weeks. Two cutaneous melanoma patients and one hepatocellular carcinoma patient, three in all, had partial responses.

The data were produced by immunoSEQ multiplex PCR, yet TCRdb's version contains in-frame clones alone and is incomplete. The profile covers nearly 50,000 clones, with 80% to 90% appearing a single time and around half taken by the ten largest. The germline V and J ends were trimmed by 0 bases and 8 bases, with 17 bases remaining between them. Germline V lookup: CDR1 SGDLS, CDR2 YYNGEE. The CDR3 consists of 15 residues. Regarding this clone: Its cognate antigen is unknown.

The study's findings and limits: CD4+ and CD8+ blood T cells expanded clonally by week 6 at 0.1 to 3.0 mg/kg. Part of the nonresponder group also had normalized T-cell clonal expansion that was low.

Sequencing used CD4+ or CD8+ T cells sorted from blood, obtained in a trial of the OX40 agonist ivuxolimab. The J gene is TRBJ1-2, the V gene TRBV9, with D perhaps TRBD1 (5 bases). This receptor was identified in an adult with an advanced solid tumor such as melanoma, head and neck, liver or kidney cancer. The CDR3 region is CASSVGGSPVGGYTF. CDR3 bases: TGTGCCAGCAGCGTAGGGGGCAGCCCAGTGGGAGGCTACACCTTC.